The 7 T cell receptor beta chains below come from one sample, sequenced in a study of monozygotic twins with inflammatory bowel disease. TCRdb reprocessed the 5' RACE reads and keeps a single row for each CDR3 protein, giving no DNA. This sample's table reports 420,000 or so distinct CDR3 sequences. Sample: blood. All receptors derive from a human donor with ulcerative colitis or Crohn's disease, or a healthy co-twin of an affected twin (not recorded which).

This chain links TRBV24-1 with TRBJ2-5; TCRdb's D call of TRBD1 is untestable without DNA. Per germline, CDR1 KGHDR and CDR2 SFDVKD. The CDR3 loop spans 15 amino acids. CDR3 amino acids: CATSDPRDYQETQYF.

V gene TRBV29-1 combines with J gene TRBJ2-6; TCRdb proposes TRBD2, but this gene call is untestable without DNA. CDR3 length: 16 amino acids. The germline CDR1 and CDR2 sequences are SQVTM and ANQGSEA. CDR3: CSAQGRVAPGANVLTF.

CDR3 in amino acids: CASSFRGWSTDTQYF. The rearrangement uses TRBV19 and TRBJ2-3; as DNA is missing, the TRBD1 call by TCRdb cannot be tested. The CDR3 is 15 residues long. Germline loops: CDR1 LNHDA, CDR2 SQIVND (reference sequence).

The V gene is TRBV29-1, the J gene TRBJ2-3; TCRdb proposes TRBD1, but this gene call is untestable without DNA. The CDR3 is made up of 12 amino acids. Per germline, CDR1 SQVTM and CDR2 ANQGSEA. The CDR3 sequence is CSAAGGPDTQYF.

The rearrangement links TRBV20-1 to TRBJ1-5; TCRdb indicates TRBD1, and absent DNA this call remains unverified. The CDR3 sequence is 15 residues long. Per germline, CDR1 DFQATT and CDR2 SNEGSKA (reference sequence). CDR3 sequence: CSAREVGRGNQPQHF.

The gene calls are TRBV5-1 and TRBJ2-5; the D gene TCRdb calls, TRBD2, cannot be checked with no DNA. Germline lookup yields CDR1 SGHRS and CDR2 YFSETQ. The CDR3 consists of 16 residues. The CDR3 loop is CASSFLLAAEQETQYF.

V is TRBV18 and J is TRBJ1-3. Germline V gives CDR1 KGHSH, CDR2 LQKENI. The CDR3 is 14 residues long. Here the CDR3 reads CASSRAHSGNTIYF.